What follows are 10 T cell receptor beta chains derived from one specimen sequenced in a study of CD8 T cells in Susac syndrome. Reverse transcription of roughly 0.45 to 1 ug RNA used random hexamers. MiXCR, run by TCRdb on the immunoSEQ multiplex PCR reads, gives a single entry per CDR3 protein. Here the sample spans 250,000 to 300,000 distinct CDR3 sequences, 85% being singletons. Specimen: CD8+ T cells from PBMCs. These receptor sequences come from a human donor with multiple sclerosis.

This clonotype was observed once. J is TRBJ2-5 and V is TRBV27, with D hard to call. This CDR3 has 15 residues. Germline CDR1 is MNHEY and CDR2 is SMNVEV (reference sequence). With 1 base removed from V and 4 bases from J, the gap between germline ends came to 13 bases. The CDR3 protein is CASSLWAGGGETQYF. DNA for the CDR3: TGTGCCAGCAGTTTATGGGCAGGCGGTGGAGAGACCCAGTACTTC.

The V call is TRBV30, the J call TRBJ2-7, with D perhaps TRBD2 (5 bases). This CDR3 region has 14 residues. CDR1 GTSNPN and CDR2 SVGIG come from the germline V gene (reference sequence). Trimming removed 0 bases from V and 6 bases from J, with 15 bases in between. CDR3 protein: CAWSVLENSGEQYF. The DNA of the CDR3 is TGTGCCTGGAGTGTACTAGAGAACTCGGGCGAGCAGTACTTC.

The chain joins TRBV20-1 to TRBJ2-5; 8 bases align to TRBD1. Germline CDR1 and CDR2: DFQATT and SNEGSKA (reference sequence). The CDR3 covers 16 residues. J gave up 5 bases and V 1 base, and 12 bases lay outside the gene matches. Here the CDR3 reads CSARGMDRVIWETQYF. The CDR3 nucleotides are TGCAGTGCTAGAGGAATGGACAGGGTCATTTGGGAGACCCAGTACTTC.

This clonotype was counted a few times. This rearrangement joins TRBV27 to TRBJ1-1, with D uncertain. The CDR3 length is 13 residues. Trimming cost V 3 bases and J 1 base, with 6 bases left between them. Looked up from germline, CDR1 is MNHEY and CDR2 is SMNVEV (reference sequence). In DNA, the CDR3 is TGTGCCAGCAGTTTCGGGCAGAACACTGAAGCTTTCTTT. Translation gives CASSFGQNTEAFF.

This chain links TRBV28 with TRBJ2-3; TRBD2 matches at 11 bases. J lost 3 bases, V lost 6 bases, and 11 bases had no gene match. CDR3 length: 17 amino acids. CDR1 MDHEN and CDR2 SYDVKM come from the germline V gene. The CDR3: CASSRRVLAGVTDTQYF. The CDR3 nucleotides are TGTGCCAGCAGCCGAAGAGTACTAGCGGGAGTGACAGATACGCAGTATTTT.

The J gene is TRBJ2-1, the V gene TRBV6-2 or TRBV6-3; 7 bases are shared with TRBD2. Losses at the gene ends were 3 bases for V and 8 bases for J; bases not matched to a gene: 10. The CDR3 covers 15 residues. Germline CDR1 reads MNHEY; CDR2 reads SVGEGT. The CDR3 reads CASSYTGEGLDEQFF. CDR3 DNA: TGTGCCAGCAGTTATACGGGGGAGGGCCTCGATGAGCAGTTCTTC.

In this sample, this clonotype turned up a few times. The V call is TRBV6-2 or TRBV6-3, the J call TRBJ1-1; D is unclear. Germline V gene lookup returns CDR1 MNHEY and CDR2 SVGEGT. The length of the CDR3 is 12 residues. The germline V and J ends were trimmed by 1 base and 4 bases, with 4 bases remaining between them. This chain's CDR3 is CASSYLGTEAFF. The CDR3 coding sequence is TGTGCCAGCAGTTACTTGGGCACTGAAGCTTTCTTT.

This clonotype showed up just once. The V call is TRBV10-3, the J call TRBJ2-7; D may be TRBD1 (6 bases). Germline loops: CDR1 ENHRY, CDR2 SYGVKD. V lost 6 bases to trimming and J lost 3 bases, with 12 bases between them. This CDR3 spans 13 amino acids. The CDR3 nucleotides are TGTGCCATCAGGCCCGGGACAAGCTACGAGCAGTACTTC. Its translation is CAIRPGTSYEQYF.

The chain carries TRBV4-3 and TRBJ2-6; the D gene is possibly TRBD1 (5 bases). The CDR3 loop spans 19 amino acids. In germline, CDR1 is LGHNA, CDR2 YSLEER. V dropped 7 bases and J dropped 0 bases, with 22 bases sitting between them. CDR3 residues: CASNRVGLTVSSGANVLTF. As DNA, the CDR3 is TGCGCCAGCAATAGGGTGGGGCTGACTGTCAGCTCTGGGGCCAACGTCCTGACTTTC.

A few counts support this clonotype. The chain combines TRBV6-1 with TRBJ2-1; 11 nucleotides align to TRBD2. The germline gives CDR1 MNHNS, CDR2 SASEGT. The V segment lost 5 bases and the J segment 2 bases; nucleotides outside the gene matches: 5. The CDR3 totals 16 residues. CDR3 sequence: CASSIRLAGTYNEQFF. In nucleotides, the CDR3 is TGTGCCAGCAGTATTAGACTAGCGGGGACCTACAATGAGCAGTTCTTC.